Listed here are 10 T cell receptor beta chains from one sample, sequenced in a study of glioma-infiltrating T cells. The iRepertoire nested amplicon-rescue multiplex PCR amplified TCR alpha and beta CDR3s from RNA. TCRdb re-called the multiplex PCR reads with MiXCR, one entry per CDR3 protein. The profile covers approximately 120,000 distinct CDR3 sequences, with roughly 23% appearing a single time and approximately 14% taken by the ten largest. Material for sequencing was glioma tissue, nonneoplastic brain tissue, or PBMCs (not recorded which). These receptors all stem from a human donor with low-grade glioma or glioblastoma, undergoing nonglioma brain surgery, or in good health (not recorded which).

This clonotype has a count of ten or more. The chain couples TRBV4-1 to TRBJ2-7, with D possibly being TRBD1 (6 bases). Germline V gene sequence: CDR1 MGHRA, CDR2 YSYEKL. The CDR3 is made up of 15 amino acids. The V end was cut by 1 base, the J end by 0 bases, with 10 bases between. The CDR3 spells CASSQVEGGSYEQYF. The CDR3 coding sequence is TGCGCCAGCAGCCAAGTCGAAGGGGGCTCCTACGAGCAGTACTTC.

At least ten counts were recorded for this clonotype. V is TRBV28 and J is TRBJ2-5; 9 bases are a match to TRBD2. The CDR3 spans 15 residues. Germline CDR1 MDHEN, CDR2 SYDVKM. V was pared by 2 bases and J by 4 bases, with 5 bases of the junction left unmatched. CDR3 loop: CASSLPRGGVETQYF. CDR3 DNA: TGTGCCAGCAGTTTACCCCGCGGGGGGGTAGAGACCCAGTACTTC.

This clonotype came up many times. The J gene is TRBJ2-7, the V gene TRBV3-1, with 9 nucleotides matching TRBD2. The CDR3 is 14 residues long. The germline gives CDR1 LGHDT, CDR2 YNNKEL (reference sequence). J gave up 0 bases and V 5 bases, and 2 bases lay outside the gene matches. DNA for the CDR3: TGTGCCAGCAGCGGACTAGCGAACTCCTACGAGCAGTACTTC. The encoded protein is CASSGLANSYEQYF.

This clonotype has just one count. This chain links TRBV7-2 with TRBJ1-1; unclear D gene. Trimming stripped 8 bases from V and 4 bases from J, with 14 bases between. Germline V gene sequence: CDR1 SGHTA, CDR2 FQGNSA. The CDR3 loop spans 13 amino acids. CDR3 amino acids: CASYLMGSTEAFF. The CDR3 DNA sequence: TGTGCCAGCTATCTAATGGGGTCCACTGAAGCTTTCTTT.

This clonotype has a count of ten or more. The chain carries TRBV10-3 and TRBJ2-7; the match to TRBD1 covers 10 bases. The CDR3 totals 13 residues. CDR1 and CDR2 from the germline V gene are ENHRY and SYGVKD. V lost 5 bases to trimming and J lost 4 bases; unmatched junction nucleotides: 2. The CDR3 here is CAISKGQGYEQYF. DNA for the CDR3: TGTGCCATCAGTAAGGGACAGGGGTACGAGCAGTACTTC.

This clonotype was seen repeatedly, ten times or more. This chain uses TRBV19 with TRBJ2-3; D ambiguous. The length of the CDR3 is 11 residues. V was clipped by 4 bases and J by 2 bases, with 1 base between them. Germline V gene sequence: CDR1 LNHDA, CDR2 SQIVND (reference sequence). As DNA, the CDR3 is TGTGCCAGTAGTAACACAGATACGCAGTATTTT. Translated, it gives CASSNTDTQYF.

This rearrangement joins TRBV5-1 to TRBJ2-7, with 9 positions matching TRBD1. V lost 9 bases and J lost 0; bases outside the gene matches: 25. CDR1 and CDR2 (germline): SGHRS, YFSETQ. The CDR3 extends over 20 amino acids. The CDR3 protein is CATPSTIQDRGPMLSYEQYF. CDR3 sequence (DNA): TGCGCCACCCCATCAACTATTCAGGACAGGGGCCCAATGCTCTCCTACGAGCAGTACTTC.

A word on this clonotype: A read error may explain this, as a much larger clone is one base away. The genes are TRBV4-1 and TRBJ2-1; 7 bases are a match to TRBD1. The V gene's germline CDR1 is MGHRA and CDR2 YSYEKL. The CDR3 spans 17 residues. The V gene end was trimmed by 0 bases and the J gene end by 4 bases; junction bases not matched to a gene: 9. CDR3 residues: CASSQEFGTVLYNEQFF. DNA for the CDR3: TGCGCCAGCAGCCAAGAATTTGGGACAGTTCTGTACAATGAGCAGTTCTTC.

This clonotype was observed at least ten times. The chain recombines TRBV20-1 with TRBJ2-7; D unresolved. The V gene lost 0 bases and the J gene lost 3 bases, with 9 bases spanning the gap. CDR3 length equals 13 residues. Germline CDR1 and CDR2: DFQATT and SNEGSKA (reference sequence). The CDR3, as DNA: TGCAGTGCTAGAGAGATAGGACGCTACGAGCAGTACTTC. This sequence encodes CSAREIGRYEQYF.

A few counts support this clonotype. The chain recombines TRBV27 with TRBJ2-6; the D gene is possibly TRBD2 (6 bases). Trimming pared 6 bases from V and 2 bases from J, leaving 11 bases between. The germline CDR1 and CDR2 sequences are MNHEY and SMNVEV (reference sequence). The CDR3 is made up of 15 amino acids. The CDR3 DNA is TGTGCCAGCAGGGATGGAGGGGCTGGGGCCAACGTCCTGACTTTC. It codes for CASRDGGAGANVLTF.